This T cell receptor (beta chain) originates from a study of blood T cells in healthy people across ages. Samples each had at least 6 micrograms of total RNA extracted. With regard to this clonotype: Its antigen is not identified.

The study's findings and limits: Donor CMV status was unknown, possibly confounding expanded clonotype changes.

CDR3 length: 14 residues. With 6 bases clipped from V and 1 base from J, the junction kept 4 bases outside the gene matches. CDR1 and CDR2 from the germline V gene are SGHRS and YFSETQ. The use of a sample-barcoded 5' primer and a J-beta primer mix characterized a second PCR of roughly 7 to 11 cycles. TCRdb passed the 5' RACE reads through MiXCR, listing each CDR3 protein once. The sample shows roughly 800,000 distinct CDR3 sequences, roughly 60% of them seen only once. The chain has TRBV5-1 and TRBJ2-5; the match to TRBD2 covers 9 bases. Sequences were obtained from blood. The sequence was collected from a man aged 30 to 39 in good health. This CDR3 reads CASTAGGGQETQYF. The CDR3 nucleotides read TGCGCCAGCACAGCGGGGGGAGGCCAAGAGACCCAGTACTTC. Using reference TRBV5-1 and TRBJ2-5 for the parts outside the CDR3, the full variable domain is KAGVTQTPRYLIKTRGQQVTLSCSPISGHRSVSWYQQTPGQGLQFLFEYFSETQRNKGNFPGRFSGRQFSNSRSEMNVSTLELGDSALYLCASTAGGGQETQYFGPGTRLLVL.